What follows are 22 T cell receptor beta chains derived from one specimen sequenced in a study of blood T cell repertoires in COVID-19. Profiled with immunoSEQ multiplex PCR; TCRdb holds only in-frame clones, not every one. There are around 300,000 clones in the sample; approximately 90% occur only once, and more than 3% lies in the top ten. Sequenced input: peripheral blood. Receptors were obtained from a woman aged 45-65 years with active or convalescent COVID-19.

The chain carries TRBV12-5 and TRBJ2-7; D is uncertain. CDR1 is LGHNT, CDR2 FRNRAP, per germline. Trimming took off 7 bases at V and 0 bases at J, with 13 bases between the two ends. This CDR3 comprises 14 residues. The CDR3 loop is CASATNPPSYEQYF. The CDR3 nucleotides are TGTGCTAGTGCCACAAATCCCCCCTCCTACGAGCAGTACTTC. Variable domain in full (rest from reference TRBV12-5 and TRBJ2-7): DARVTQTPRHKVTEMGQEVTMRCQPILGHNTVFWYRQTMMQGLELLAYFRNRAPLDDSGMPKDRFSAEMPDATLATLKIQPSEPRDSAVYFCASATNPPSYEQYFGPGTRLTVT.

The chain couples TRBV18 to TRBJ1-2; no reliable D call. Germline CDR1 KGHSH, CDR2 LQKENI. Trimming took off 0 bases at V and 3 bases at J, with 11 bases between the two ends. CDR3 length: 15 residues. The CDR3 nucleotides are TGTGCCAGCTCACCACCGGTCAATCCGGACTATGGCTACACCTTC. This sequence encodes CASSPPVNPDYGYTF.

CDR3: CASSEELAGGSGELFF. CDR3 DNA: TGTGCCAGCAGTGAAGAACTAGCGGGAGGGAGCGGGGAGCTGTTTTTT. V gene TRBV6-4 combines with J gene TRBJ2-2; the match to TRBD2 covers 13 bases. Unmatched junction bases numbered 5, after V lost 3 bases and J lost 7 bases. CDR1 and CDR2 from the germline V gene are MRHNA and SNTAGT. The CDR3 covers 16 residues.

V and J are TRBV19 and TRBJ1-6, with 10 bases that match TRBD1. V shed 5 bases, J shed 9 bases, and the junction held 7 bases outside the gene matches. In germline, CDR1 is LNHDA, CDR2 SQIVND (reference sequence). The CDR3 covers 15 residues. The CDR3 DNA reads as TGTGCCAGTAGTGTCGGGACAGGGGTAGGTTCACCCCTCCACTTT. Translation: CASSVGTGVGSPLHF.

The chain is built from TRBV11-1 and TRBJ2-6; perhaps TRBD1 as D (5 bases). The CDR3 runs 15 residues. V lost 4 bases to trimming and J lost 1 base, with 8 bases between them. Per germline, CDR1 SGHAT and CDR2 FQDESV (reference sequence). The CDR3 sequence is CASSYQGSGANVLTF. DNA for the CDR3: TGTGCCAGCAGCTACCAGGGTTCTGGGGCCAACGTCCTGACTTTC.

V gene TRBV10-3 combines with J gene TRBJ1-1; D possibly corresponds to TRBD1 (5 bases). V was clipped by 4 bases and J by 3 bases, with 15 bases between them. Germline loops: CDR1 ENHRY, CDR2 SYGVKD. The CDR3 runs 15 residues. In nucleotides, the CDR3 is TGTGCCATCAGTGCCTTCTATACAGGTCACACTGAAGCTTTCTTT. This encodes CAISAFYTGHTEAFF.

The chain has TRBV10-3 and TRBJ1-3; 8 nucleotides line up with TRBD1. Germline assignment: CDR1 ENHRY and CDR2 SYGVKD. CDR3 length: 17 residues. V shed 3 bases and J 7 bases; nucleotides not matched to a gene: 14. In DNA form, the CDR3 reads TGTGCCATCAGTGACCCGCCTCGGACAGGGATAGGGAACACCATATATTTT. Encoded protein: CAISDPPRTGIGNTIYF.

The rearrangement links TRBV4-2 to TRBJ2-7; no clear D gene. The CDR3 covers 17 residues. The V and J ends lost 0 bases and 0 bases respectively, with 15 bases between them. The germline CDR1 and CDR2 sequences are LGHNA and YNFKEQ. CDR3 in amino acids: CASSQDEIRGGSYEQYF. In nucleotides, the CDR3 is TGTGCCAGCAGCCAAGACGAAATTAGAGGCGGCTCCTACGAGCAGTACTTC.

The chain is built from TRBV5-1 and TRBJ2-1; 8 bases match TRBD2. This CDR3 has 15 amino acids. Germline CDR1 is SGHRS and CDR2 is YFSETQ. V shed 0 bases, J shed 4 bases, and the junction held 3 bases outside the gene matches. CDR3 DNA sequence: TGCGCCAGCAGCTTGGCCGGGGGGGAGTACAATGAGCAGTTCTTC. Its translation is CASSLAGGEYNEQFF.

J is TRBJ2-1 and V is TRBV7-6, with D tentatively TRBD1 (6 bases). Trimming took off 4 bases at V and 1 base at J, with 17 bases between the two ends. Germline V gene data show CDR1 as SGHVS and CDR2 as FNYEAQ. This CDR3 has 17 amino acids. CDR3 DNA sequence: TGTGCCAGCAGCTCGGTGGGGGACACAGAGTCCTACAATGAGCAGTTCTTC. Amino acid sequence: CASSSVGDTESYNEQFF.

The chain combines TRBV7-6 with TRBJ2-1; tentative D call: TRBD2 (6 bases). Trimming took off 3 bases at V and 7 bases at J, with 19 bases between the two ends. Germline CDR1 and CDR2: SGHVS and FNYEAQ. The length of the CDR3 is 16 residues. CDR3: CASSFLGGGVGNEQFF. CDR3 in DNA: TGTGCCAGCAGCTTCCTCGGTGGCGGGGTGGGAAATGAGCAGTTCTTC.

V is TRBV7-3 and J is TRBJ1-1; 9 bases are shared with TRBD1. Per germline, CDR1 SGHTA and CDR2 FQGTGA. The CDR3 has 14 amino acids. V shed 0 bases, J shed 10 bases, and the junction held 6 bases outside the gene matches. The CDR3 sequence: CASSLTGGQGRAFF. The CDR3 DNA follows: TGTGCCAGCAGCTTAACAGGCGGACAGGGGAGAGCTTTCTTT.

The V gene is TRBV30, the J gene TRBJ1-2; 8 nucleotides align to TRBD1. Germline CDR1 reads GTSNPN; CDR2 reads SVGIG (reference sequence). The CDR3 covers 14 residues. V trimming: 3 bases; J trimming: 7 bases; junction bases outside the gene matches: 10. The CDR3 sequence: CAWRGADRVGGYTF. The CDR3 DNA reads as TGTGCCTGGAGGGGGGCGGACAGGGTCGGTGGCTACACCTTC.

The gene calls are TRBV19 and TRBJ2-1; 9 bases line up with TRBD2. Germline V CDR1 and CDR2: LNHDA, SQIVND (reference sequence). This CDR3 has 14 residues. V gave up 7 bases and J gave up 2 bases; unmatched junction bases: 3. CDR3 DNA: TGTGCCAGTAACCTAGCGGGACCCTACAATGAGCAGTTCTTC. This translates into CASNLAGPYNEQFF.

This chain links TRBV7-9 with TRBJ2-5; 10 bases are shared with TRBD2. CDR1 is SEHNR, CDR2 FQNEAQ, per germline (reference sequence). The CDR3 runs to 16 residues. V was pared by 2 bases and J by 4 bases, with 7 bases of the junction left unmatched. The CDR3 sequence is CASSLMASGSGETQYF. The CDR3 region has the DNA TGTGCCAGCAGCTTAATGGCTAGCGGGAGCGGAGAGACCCAGTACTTC.

The chain joins TRBV9 to TRBJ1-5; 7 positions match TRBD1. V shed 3 bases and J 3 bases; nucleotides not matched to a gene: 6. CDR1 and CDR2 from the germline V gene are SGDLS and YYNGEE. CDR3 length: 15 amino acids. The DNA of the CDR3 is TGTGCCAGCAGCGGTAGGGACAGCACCAATCAGCCCCAGCATTTT. Translated, it gives CASSGRDSTNQPQHF.

The CDR3 is CASSDNRGGHLYNTEAFF. CDR3 DNA: TGTGCCAGTAGTGACAACAGGGGCGGCCACCTTTACAACACTGAAGCTTTCTTT. The V gene is TRBV19, the J gene TRBJ1-1; 7 bases match TRBD1. The germline CDR1 and CDR2 sequences are LNHDA and SQIVND (reference sequence). This CDR3 has 18 residues. V shed 5 bases and J 2 bases; nucleotides not matched to a gene: 17.

The J gene is TRBJ1-1, the V gene TRBV6-5, with D possibly matching TRBD1 (6 bases). CDR1 is MNHEY, CDR2 SVGAGI, per germline. The CDR3 consists of 16 residues. The V gene lost 4 bases and the J gene lost 0 bases, with 15 bases spanning the gap. The CDR3 sequence is CASSWGNGQMNTEAFF. The DNA for the CDR3 is TGTGCCAGCAGTTGGGGCAACGGACAGATGAACACTGAAGCTTTCTTT.

This sequence joins TRBV24-1 and TRBJ2-3; possibly TRBD2 for D (5 bases). CDR1 and CDR2 (germline): KGHDR, SFDVKD. The ends were cut back, 3 bases at V and 3 bases at J, with 12 bases in the middle. The CDR3 is 15 amino acids. The CDR3 DNA sequence: TGTGCCACCAGTGATCAACTAGTTTCTACAGATACGCAGTATTTT. This sequence encodes CATSDQLVSTDTQYF.

The count of this clone is one. This rearrangement joins TRBV5-1 to TRBJ2-1, with a tentative D call TRBD2 (5 bases). V gave up 1 base and J gave up 2 bases, with 7 bases separating them. CDR3 length: 14 residues. Germline CDR1 reads SGHRS; CDR2 reads YFSETQ. The CDR3 nucleotides read TGCGCCAGCAGCTTGAGAGCGGCCTACAATGAGCAGTTCTTC. Translated, it gives CASSLRAAYNEQFF. Supplemented by reference TRBV5-1 and TRBJ2-1, the full variable domain reads KAGVTQTPRYLIKTRGQQVTLSCSPISGHRSVSWYQQTPGQGLQFLFEYFSETQRNKGNFPGRFSGRQFSNSRSEMNVSTLELGDSALYLCASSLRAAYNEQFFGPGTRLTVL.

The chain joins TRBV4-3 to TRBJ2-4; TRBD2 agrees at 13 bases. Germline V gives CDR1 LGHNA, CDR2 YSLEER. This CDR3 has 15 amino acids. Trimming cost V 7 bases and J 13 bases; bases outside gene matches: 13. The DNA of the CDR3 is TGCGCCAGCAAACCCGGACTAGCGGGAGAACCCCCCCAGTACTTC. Translation: CASKPGLAGEPPQYF.

The chain has TRBV12-3 or TRBV12-4 and TRBJ1-2, with a weak D call TRBD1 (5 bases). The V end lost 5 bases, the J end lost 5 bases, and 12 bases lay between the germline ends. The CDR3 runs 13 residues. CDR3 in DNA: TGTGCCAGCAGTGACCTAGACAGTTATGGCTACACCTTC. Translating it yields CASSDLDSYGYTF.